Presented here are 25 T cell receptor beta chains from one specimen sequenced in a study of cytomegalovirus exposure and HLA in healthy donors. The method was immunoSEQ multiplex PCR; TCRdb's version includes in-frame clones alone and lacks a portion of them. Of 150,000 to 200,000 clones in the sample, 80% to 85% were seen once. Sequencing was performed on PBMCs. These receptors all stem from a woman in her twenties or thirties in good health and CMV-seronegative.

On this clone itself: The sample contains more than one DNA sequence encoding this CDR3. The gene calls are TRBV18 and TRBJ1-2, with D perhaps matching TRBD1 (5 bases). The CDR3 is made up of 15 amino acids. Trimming shortened V by 1 base and J by 0 bases, and 9 bases separated the two germline ends. Germline CDR1 is KGHSH and CDR2 is LQKENI. The CDR3 region is CASSPQTDPNYGYTF. Written as DNA, the CDR3 is TGTGCCAGCTCACCACAGACAGATCCTAACTATGGCTACACCTTC. Filled out from reference TRBV18 and TRBJ1-2, the complete variable domain reads NAGVMQNPRHLVRRRGQEARLRCSPMKGHSHVYWYRQLPEEGLKFMVYLQKENIIDESGMPKERFSAEFPKEGPSILRIQQVVRGDSAAYFCASSPQTDPNYGYTFGSGTRLTVV.

The chain recombines TRBV6-5 with TRBJ1-2, with 7 bases identical to TRBD1. The CDR3 is 13 amino acids. Trimming at V came to 8 bases and at J to 6 bases, leaving 9 bases not matched to a gene. The germline V gene has CDR1 MNHEY and CDR2 SVGAGI. The CDR3 region has the DNA TGTGCCAGCCAATCGACAGGGTTCAATGGCTACACCTTC. Amino acid sequence: CASQSTGFNGYTF.

The chain joins TRBV11-2 to TRBJ2-1; no clear D gene. V lost 0 bases, J lost 7 bases, and 19 bases lay in between. Looked up from germline, CDR1 is SGHAT and CDR2 is FQNNGV. This CDR3 is 17 amino acids long. DNA of the CDR3: TGTGCCAGCAGCTTAGAGGTTTTGGCAGGCGTACGGAATGAGCAGTTCTTC. Protein product: CASSLEVLAGVRNEQFF.

The chain combines TRBV6-5 with TRBJ1-4; 9 nucleotides match TRBD1. Trimming at V came to 0 bases and at J to 5 bases, leaving 4 bases not matched to a gene. Germline lookup yields CDR1 MNHEY and CDR2 SVGAGI. The CDR3 sequence is 16 residues long. The CDR3 nucleotides read TGTGCCAGCAGTTACTCGTCGGGGACAGGGAATGAAAAACTGTTTTTT. As protein: CASSYSSGTGNEKLFF.

The chain combines TRBV10-2 with TRBJ1-4; possible D gene TRBD1, 5 bases. Germline-derived CDR1 and CDR2 are WSHSY and SAAADI. The V end lost 5 bases, the J end lost 3 bases, and 13 bases lay between the germline ends. The CDR3 has 15 amino acids. The chain's CDR3 is CASSRQPAANEKLFF. CDR3 in DNA: TGCGCCAGCAGTCGACAGCCAGCAGCTAATGAAAAACTGTTTTTT.

This rearrangement joins TRBV11-2 to TRBJ1-2; D gene ambiguous. This CDR3 comprises 13 residues. V was shortened by 4 bases and J by 3 bases, with 9 bases between the two germline ends. The germline gives CDR1 SGHAT, CDR2 FQNNGV. The CDR3 DNA is TGTGCCAGCAGCTATAACGGAGACTATGGCTACACCTTC. Protein product: CASSYNGDYGYTF.

This clone was counted only a few times. The rearrangement joins TRBV6-6 to TRBJ1-2; D call uncertain. The ends were cut back, 2 bases at V and 4 bases at J, with 11 bases in the middle. Germline V gene sequence: CDR1 MNHNY, CDR2 SVGAGI (reference sequence). This CDR3 comprises 14 residues. As DNA, the CDR3 is TGTGCCAGCAGTTACCCTGGAGAGGGCTATGGCTACACCTTC. It yields the protein CASSYPGEGYGYTF.

This chain connects TRBV27 to TRBJ2-7; TRBD1 is a possible D gene (6 bases). V lost 5 bases and J 2 bases, leaving 25 bases between the germline ends. The CDR3 consists of 18 residues. Per germline, CDR1 MNHEY and CDR2 SMNVEV (reference sequence). The DNA of the CDR3 is TGTGCCAGCAGTACACTCGTTTCACCCGACAGGAGCCCCTACGAGCAGTACTTC. Protein product: CASSTLVSPDRSPYEQYF.

This rearrangement joins TRBV5-1 to TRBJ1-1; TRBD1 agrees at 8 bases. The V and J ends lost 7 bases and 7 bases, in that order; junction bases with no gene match: 15. Germline CDR1 and CDR2: SGHRS and YFSETQ. The CDR3 is made up of 15 amino acids. CDR3 protein: CASSAAGQGPIEAFF. The DNA for the CDR3 is TGCGCCAGCTCGGCCGCCGGACAGGGCCCAATTGAAGCTTTCTTT.

The J gene is TRBJ1-1, the V gene TRBV19; TRBD1 is a possible D gene (5 bases). Germline CDR1 reads LNHDA; CDR2 reads SQIVND (reference sequence). This CDR3 is built from 13 residues. V shed 1 base and J shed 2 bases, with 5 bases lying between them. The CDR3 sequence: CASSIGTNTEAFF. The CDR3 DNA reads as TGTGCCAGTAGTATAGGGACAAACACTGAAGCTTTCTTT.

This clone was counted between two and nine times. This sequence joins TRBV5-1 and TRBJ1-1, with no clear D. CDR1 and CDR2 (germline): SGHRS, YFSETQ. The CDR3 covers 12 residues. Trimming left V 0 bases short and J 4 bases short, with 4 bases between. CDR3: CASSLDLTEAFF. Here the CDR3 DNA reads TGCGCCAGCAGCTTGGATCTCACTGAAGCTTTCTTT.

The rearrangement links TRBV5-1 to TRBJ2-7; 9 bases are shared with TRBD2. CDR1 SGHRS and CDR2 YFSETQ come from the germline V gene. V gave up 4 bases and J gave up 4 bases; unmatched junction bases: 6. The CDR3 contains 14 residues. The CDR3 sequence: CASSREGLAYEQYF. For the CDR3, the DNA is TGCGCCAGCAGCCGAGAGGGACTAGCTTACGAGCAGTACTTC.

This clone was observed a single time. The J gene is TRBJ2-2, the V gene TRBV7-9, with 9 nucleotides matching TRBD1. Germline assignment: CDR1 SEHNR and CDR2 FQNEAQ (reference sequence). This CDR3 has 15 amino acids. V dropped 4 bases and J dropped 5; count of bases not matched to a gene: 5. CDR3 DNA: TGTGCCAGCAGCTCCGGGACAGGGCTTACCGGGGAGCTGTTTTTT. Its translation is CASSSGTGLTGELFF.

V and J are TRBV6-1 and TRBJ2-1; possible D gene TRBD1, 5 bases. V was trimmed by 3 bases and J by 8 bases, leaving 23 bases between them. This CDR3 has 17 amino acids. Germline CDR1 MNHNS, CDR2 SASEGT. The CDR3 DNA reads as TGTGCCAGCAGTGAGAACGGTTGGGCAGGGAATCGGGATGAGCAGTTCTTC. Protein sequence: CASSENGWAGNRDEQFF.

Only one count was recorded for this clone. V gene TRBV15 combines with J gene TRBJ2-5, with D perhaps matching TRBD1 (6 bases). This CDR3 contains 14 residues. The V end was cut by 5 bases, the J end by 4 bases, with 14 bases between. Per the germline V gene, CDR1 is LNHNV and CDR2 is YYDKDF (reference sequence). The CDR3 DNA reads as TGTGCCACCAGCGCGAGGGGGAAAGTAGAGACCCAGTACTTC. It encodes CATSARGKVETQYF.

This clone appeared a single time. The rearrangement links TRBV11-1 to TRBJ1-1; D uncertain. The CDR3 length is 11 residues. The germline V gene encodes CDR1 SGHAT and CDR2 FQDESV (reference sequence). The V and J ends lost 5 bases and 8 bases respectively, with 9 bases between them. The CDR3 protein is CASSAHKEAFF. CDR3 in DNA: TGTGCCAGCAGCGCGCATAAGGAAGCTTTCTTT.

The rearrangement joins TRBV28 to TRBJ2-3, with 11 bases fitting TRBD2. This CDR3 is 16 amino acids long. The V gene's germline CDR1 is MDHEN and CDR2 SYDVKM. With V trimmed by 7 bases and J by 2 bases, 8 bases remained unmatched. The CDR3 coding sequence is TGTGCCAGCACCGTAGCGGGGGGGCTCAACACAGATACGCAGTATTTT. The encoded protein is CASTVAGGLNTDTQYF.

The V call is TRBV5-4, the J call TRBJ1-1, with D perhaps TRBD1 (5 bases). The CDR3 has 14 residues. The V end lost 0 bases, the J end lost 6 bases, and 12 bases lay between the germline ends. In germline, CDR1 is SGHNT, CDR2 YYREEE (reference sequence). The CDR3 DNA sequence: TGTGCCAGCAGCTTGGACGTATGGGGGGCTGAAGCTTTCTTT. It codes for CASSLDVWGAEAFF.

The V call is TRBV15, the J call TRBJ1-5; D uncertain. The V and J ends lost 1 base and 0 bases respectively, with 13 bases between them. Germline V gene data show CDR1 as LNHNV and CDR2 as YYDKDF (reference sequence). The length of the CDR3 is 17 residues. The CDR3 DNA follows: TGTGCCACCAGCAGAGCCTTCGACATTTATAGCAATCAGCCCCAGCATTTT. Protein: CATSRAFDIYSNQPQHF.

The chain employs TRBV6-5 and TRBJ2-7; TRBD1 might be the D (5 bases). This CDR3 is built from 14 residues. Trimming left V 6 bases short and J 5 bases short, with 17 bases between. The germline gives CDR1 MNHEY, CDR2 SVGAGI. The CDR3 sequence: CASRLGLFGHEQYF. The CDR3 nucleotides read TGTGCCAGCAGATTGGGGCTCTTCGGCCACGAGCAGTACTTC.

The chain has TRBV18 and TRBJ2-7; D uncertain. In germline, CDR1 is KGHSH, CDR2 LQKENI. The CDR3 consists of 13 residues. V lost 4 bases to trimming and J lost 2 bases, with 9 bases between them. The CDR3 DNA follows: TGTGCCAGCTCACGGCAGGCCCCCTACGAGCAGTACTTC. It translates to CASSRQAPYEQYF. Together with reference TRBV18 and TRBJ2-7, the CDR3 gives the full variable domain: NAGVMQNPRHLVRRRGQEARLRCSPMKGHSHVYWYRQLPEEGLKFMVYLQKENIIDESGMPKERFSAEFPKEGPSILRIQQVVRGDSAAYFCASSRQAPYEQYFGPGTRLTVT.

CDR3 DNA: TGTGCCAGCAGCTTGGGGAGCGGGAGGGGACAAACGCAGTATTTT. This translates into CASSLGSGRGQTQYF. The chain employs TRBV5-4 and TRBJ2-3; TRBD2 matches at 10 bases. The CDR3 has 15 amino acids. Germline assignment: CDR1 SGHNT and CDR2 YYREEE (reference sequence). J gave up 9 bases and V 0 bases, and 7 bases lay outside the gene matches.

This clone was counted a few times. V gene TRBV18 combines with J gene TRBJ2-7; possible D gene TRBD1, 6 bases. Germline CDR1 reads KGHSH; CDR2 reads LQKENI. The CDR3 has 11 residues. Trimming stripped 4 bases from V and 6 bases from J, with 7 bases between. The CDR3 reads CASSQGGEQYF. CDR3 coding DNA: TGTGCCAGCTCACAAGGGGGCGAGCAGTACTTC.

The chain employs TRBV6-6 and TRBJ1-2, with D possibly matching TRBD1 (6 bases). The germline V and J ends were trimmed by 9 bases and 6 bases, with 23 bases remaining between them. The CDR3 length is 15 residues. Germline CDR1 MNHNY, CDR2 SVGAGI (reference sequence). CDR3 protein: CASSGRGGGIDGYTF. The CDR3 DNA reads as TGTGCCAGTTCTGGTAGGGGGGGCGGAATCGATGGCTACACCTTC.

This chain uses TRBV7-3 with TRBJ2-3, with D perhaps matching TRBD2 (6 bases). CDR1 SGHTA and CDR2 FQGTGA come from the germline V gene. This CDR3 spans 16 amino acids. V lost 2 bases to trimming and J lost 1 base, with 13 bases between them. CDR3 nucleotides: TGTGCCAGCAGCTTATCCCGGACTAACGGCACAGATACGCAGTATTTT. Translation: CASSLSRTNGTDTQYF.